This T cell receptor (beta chain) was retrieved from a study of blood T cells in healthy people across ages. Study-level points and caveats: Researchers deemed the diversity estimates from one million T cells underestimates. Unsorted PBMCs blocked a conclusive comparison of naive and antigen-experienced cells. Nothing was known about donor CMV status, and this possibly confounded expanded clonotype changes.

The donors, all healthy, were Caucasians living in Russia, aged about 6 to 100. For the second PCR, which ran for 7 to 11 cycles, a sample-barcoded 5' primer and a J-beta primer mix were used. TCRdb ran MiXCR on the 5' RACE reads and lists one entry per CDR3 protein. This table has about 1.5 million distinct CDR3 sequences, approximately 43% appearing once. As concerns this clonotype: Its target is unknown.

Germline V gene lookup returns CDR1 MGHRA and CDR2 YSYEKL. The CDR3 runs 16 residues. The sample consisted of blood. This chain uses TRBV4-1 with TRBJ2-1; either TRBD1 or TRBD2 may supply D (6 bases each). The DNA end is more similar to TRBJ2-7, so the J call may be wrong. The TCR originated in a woman under 30 in good health. The CDR3 DNA follows: TGCGCCAGCAGCTCGTACTCGGGGGCCCGATACAATGAGCAGTACTTC. It is translated as CASSSYSGARYNEQYF.